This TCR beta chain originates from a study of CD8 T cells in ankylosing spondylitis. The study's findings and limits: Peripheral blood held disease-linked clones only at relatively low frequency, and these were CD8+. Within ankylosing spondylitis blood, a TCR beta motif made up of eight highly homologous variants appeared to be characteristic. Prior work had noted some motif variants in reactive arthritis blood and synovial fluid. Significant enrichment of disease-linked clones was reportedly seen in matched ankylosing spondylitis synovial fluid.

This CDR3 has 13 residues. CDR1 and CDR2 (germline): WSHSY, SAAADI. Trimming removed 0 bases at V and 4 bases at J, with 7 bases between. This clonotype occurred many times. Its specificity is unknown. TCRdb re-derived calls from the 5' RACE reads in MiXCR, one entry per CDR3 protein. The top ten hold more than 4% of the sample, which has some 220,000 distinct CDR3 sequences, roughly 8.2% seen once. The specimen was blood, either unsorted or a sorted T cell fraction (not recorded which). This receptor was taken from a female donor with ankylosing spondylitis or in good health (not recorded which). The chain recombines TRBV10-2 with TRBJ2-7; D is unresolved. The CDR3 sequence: CASSESDIYEQYF. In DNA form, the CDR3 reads TGCGCCAGCAGTGAGTCTGACATATACGAGCAGTACTTC.